This T cell receptor beta chain stems from a study of T cells in Graves' hyperthyroidism and ophthalmopathy. The CDR3 runs to 14 residues. V shed 5 bases and J 1 base; nucleotides not matched to a gene: 4. CDR1 DFQATT and CDR2 SNEGSKA come from the germline V gene (reference sequence). The source material, RNA transcripts, was used to amplify TCR beta CDR3 regions. First-round RT-PCR of the TCR CDR3 relied on the HTBI primer set. TCRdb independently ran MiXCR on the multiplex PCR reads; one entry per CDR3 protein. The repertoire holds under 500,000 distinct CDR3 sequences, with around 15% as singletons. Isolation of PBMCs was performed on 8.5 to 10 ml fresh peripheral blood. This clonotype appeared many times. Its target is not known. Broader study findings: In blood, most of the thyroid clonotypes expanded above 0.001 were also present.

This TCR came from a man aged 50-59 years with Graves' ophthalmopathy. The chain joins TRBV20-1 to TRBJ1-1; 10 bases fit TRBD1. The sample was blood. The CDR3 spells CSARQGAPNTEAFF. The CDR3 DNA is TGCAGTGCTCGACAGGGGGCCCCGAACACTGAAGCTTTCTTT.